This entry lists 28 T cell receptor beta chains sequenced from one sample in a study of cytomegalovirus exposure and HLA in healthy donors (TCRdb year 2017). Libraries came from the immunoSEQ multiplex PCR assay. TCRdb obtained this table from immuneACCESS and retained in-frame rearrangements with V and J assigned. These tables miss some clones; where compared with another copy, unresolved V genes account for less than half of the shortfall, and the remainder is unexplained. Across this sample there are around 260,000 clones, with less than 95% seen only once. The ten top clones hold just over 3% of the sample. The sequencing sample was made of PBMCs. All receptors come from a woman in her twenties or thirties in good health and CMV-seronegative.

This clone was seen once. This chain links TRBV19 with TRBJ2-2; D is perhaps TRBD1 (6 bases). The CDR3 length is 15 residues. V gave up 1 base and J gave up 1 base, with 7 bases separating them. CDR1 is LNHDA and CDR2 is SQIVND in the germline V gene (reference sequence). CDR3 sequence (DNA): TGTGCCAGTAGTATAGGACAGGAGAACACCGGGGAGCTGTTTTTT. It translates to CASSIGQENTGELFF.

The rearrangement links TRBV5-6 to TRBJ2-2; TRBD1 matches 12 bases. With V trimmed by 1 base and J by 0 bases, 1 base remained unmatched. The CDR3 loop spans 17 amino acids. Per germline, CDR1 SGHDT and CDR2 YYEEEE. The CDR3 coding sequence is TGTGCCAGCAGCTTGTGGGACAGGGGGCCGAACACCGGGGAGCTGTTTTTT. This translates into CASSLWDRGPNTGELFF.

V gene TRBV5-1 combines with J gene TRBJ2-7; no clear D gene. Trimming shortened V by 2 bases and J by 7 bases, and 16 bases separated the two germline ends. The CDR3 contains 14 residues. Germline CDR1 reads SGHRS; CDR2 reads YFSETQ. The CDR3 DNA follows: TGCGCCAGCAGCTTAACATCTCGTTATCCTGAGCAGTACTTC. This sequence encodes CASSLTSRYPEQYF.

CDR3 region: CASSLERAYNEQFF. The CDR3 coding sequence is TGCGCCAGCAGCTTGGAGAGGGCCTACAATGAGCAGTTCTTC. V usage is TRBV5-1 and J usage is TRBJ2-1; D is perhaps TRBD2 (5 bases). Germline V lookup: CDR1 SGHRS, CDR2 YFSETQ. The CDR3 runs to 14 residues. Trimming removed 0 bases at V and 2 bases at J, with 6 bases between.

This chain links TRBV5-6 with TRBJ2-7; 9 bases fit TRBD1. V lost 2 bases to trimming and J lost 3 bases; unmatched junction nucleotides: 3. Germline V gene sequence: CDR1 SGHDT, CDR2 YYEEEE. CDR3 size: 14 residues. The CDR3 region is CASSFPTGGYEQYF. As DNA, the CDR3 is TGTGCCAGCAGCTTCCCGACAGGGGGCTACGAGCAGTACTTC.

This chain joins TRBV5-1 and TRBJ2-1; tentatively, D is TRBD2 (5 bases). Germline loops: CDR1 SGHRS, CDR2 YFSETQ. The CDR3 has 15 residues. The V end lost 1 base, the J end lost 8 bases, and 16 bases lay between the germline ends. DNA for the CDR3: TGCGCCAGCAGCTTGACGAGAGGGCGGACGGATGAGCAGTTCTTC. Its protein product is CASSLTRGRTDEQFF.

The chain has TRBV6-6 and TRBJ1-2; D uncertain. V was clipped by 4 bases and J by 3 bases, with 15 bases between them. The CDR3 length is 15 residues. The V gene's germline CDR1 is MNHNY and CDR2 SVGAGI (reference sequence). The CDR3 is CASSSRLKGHYGYTF. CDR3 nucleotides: TGTGCCAGCAGTTCACGACTCAAAGGGCACTATGGCTACACCTTC.

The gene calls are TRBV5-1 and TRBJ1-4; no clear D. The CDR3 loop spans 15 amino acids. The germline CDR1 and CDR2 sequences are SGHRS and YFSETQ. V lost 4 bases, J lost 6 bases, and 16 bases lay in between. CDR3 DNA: TGCGCCAGCAGCCCCGTAGGGTGGGAAGATGAAAAACTGTTTTTT. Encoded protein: CASSPVGWEDEKLFF.

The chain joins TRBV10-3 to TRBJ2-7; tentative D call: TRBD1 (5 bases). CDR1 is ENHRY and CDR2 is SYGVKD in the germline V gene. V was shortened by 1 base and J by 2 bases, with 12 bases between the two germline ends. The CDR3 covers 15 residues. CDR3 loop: CAISELGQATYEQYF. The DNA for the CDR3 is TGTGCCATCAGTGAGTTGGGGCAGGCAACCTACGAGCAGTACTTC.

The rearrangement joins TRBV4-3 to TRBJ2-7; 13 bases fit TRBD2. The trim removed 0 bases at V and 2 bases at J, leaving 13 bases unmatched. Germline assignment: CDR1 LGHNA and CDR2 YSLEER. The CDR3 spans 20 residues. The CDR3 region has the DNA TGCGCCAGCAGCCAAGAATATCGTGGGACTAGCGGGACCTACGCCTACGAGCAGTACTTC. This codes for CASSQEYRGTSGTYAYEQYF.

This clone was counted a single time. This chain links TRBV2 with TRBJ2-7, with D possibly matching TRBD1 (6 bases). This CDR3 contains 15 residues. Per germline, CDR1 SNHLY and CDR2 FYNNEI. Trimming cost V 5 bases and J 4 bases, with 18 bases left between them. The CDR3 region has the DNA TGTGCCAGCAGTCCCGGACAGCTTCGAGGGTACGAGCAGTACTTC. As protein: CASSPGQLRGYEQYF.

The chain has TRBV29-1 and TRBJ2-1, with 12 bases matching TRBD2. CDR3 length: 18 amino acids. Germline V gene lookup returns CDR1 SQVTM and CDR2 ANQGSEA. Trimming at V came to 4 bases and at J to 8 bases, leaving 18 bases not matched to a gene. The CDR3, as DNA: TGCAGCGTTGTGTGGGGTGACGCGACTAGCGGGAGTTGGGATGAGCAGTTCTTC. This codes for CSVVWGDATSGSWDEQFF.

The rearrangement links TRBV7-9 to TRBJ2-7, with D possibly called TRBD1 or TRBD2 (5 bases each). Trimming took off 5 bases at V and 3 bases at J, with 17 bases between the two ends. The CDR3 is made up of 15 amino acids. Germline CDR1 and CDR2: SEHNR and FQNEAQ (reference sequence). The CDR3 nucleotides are TGTGCCAGCAGCACCCTGGGGCTAGCTGGCTACGAGCAGTACTTC. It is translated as CASSTLGLAGYEQYF.

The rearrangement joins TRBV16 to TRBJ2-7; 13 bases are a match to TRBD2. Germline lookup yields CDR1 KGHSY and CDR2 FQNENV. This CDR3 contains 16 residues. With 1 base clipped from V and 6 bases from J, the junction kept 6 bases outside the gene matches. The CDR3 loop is CASSQFGTSGTREQYF. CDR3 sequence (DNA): TGTGCCAGCAGCCAATTTGGGACTAGCGGGACTCGCGAGCAGTACTTC.

Here the CDR3 DNA reads TGTGCCAGCAGTTACTCAGGGGGAGAAGCCGAGCAGTACTTC. Encoded protein: CASSYSGGEAEQYF. The chain has TRBV6-5 and TRBJ2-7, with a tentative D call TRBD1 (6 bases). The ends were cut back, 0 bases at V and 6 bases at J, with 12 bases in the middle. Germline loops: CDR1 MNHEY, CDR2 SVGAGI. The CDR3 sequence is 14 residues long.

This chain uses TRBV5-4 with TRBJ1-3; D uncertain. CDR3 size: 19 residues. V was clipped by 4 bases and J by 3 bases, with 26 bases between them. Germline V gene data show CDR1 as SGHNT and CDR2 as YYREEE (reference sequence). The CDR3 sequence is CASSGDGRRSGSYGNTIYF. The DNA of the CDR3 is TGTGCCAGCAGCGGGGATGGACGGCGCTCAGGTTCATATGGAAACACCATATATTTT.

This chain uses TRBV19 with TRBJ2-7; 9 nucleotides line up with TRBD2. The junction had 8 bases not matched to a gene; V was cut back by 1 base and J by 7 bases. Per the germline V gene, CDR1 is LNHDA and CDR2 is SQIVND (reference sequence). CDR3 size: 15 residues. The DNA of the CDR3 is TGTGCCAGTAGTATAGCGGGACTAGCAGCGTTTGAGCAGTACTTC. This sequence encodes CASSIAGLAAFEQYF.

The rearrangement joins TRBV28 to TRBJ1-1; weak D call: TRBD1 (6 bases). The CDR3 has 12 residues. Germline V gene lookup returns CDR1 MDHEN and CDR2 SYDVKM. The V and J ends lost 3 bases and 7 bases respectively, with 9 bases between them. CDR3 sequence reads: CASSLRQDEAFF. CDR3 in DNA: TGTGCCAGCAGTTTGAGACAGGATGAAGCTTTCTTT.

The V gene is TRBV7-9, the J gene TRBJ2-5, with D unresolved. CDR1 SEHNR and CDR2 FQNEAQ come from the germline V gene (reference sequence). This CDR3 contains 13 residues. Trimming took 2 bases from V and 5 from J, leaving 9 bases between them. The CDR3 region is CASSLHAMETQYF. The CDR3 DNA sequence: TGTGCCAGCAGCTTACATGCTATGGAGACCCAGTACTTC.

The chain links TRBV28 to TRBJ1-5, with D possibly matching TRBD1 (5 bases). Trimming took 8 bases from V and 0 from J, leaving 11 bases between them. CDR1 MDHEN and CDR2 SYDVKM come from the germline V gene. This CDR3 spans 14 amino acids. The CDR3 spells CASQGEYSNQPQHF. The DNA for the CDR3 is TGTGCCAGCCAAGGGGAGTATAGCAATCAGCCCCAGCATTTT. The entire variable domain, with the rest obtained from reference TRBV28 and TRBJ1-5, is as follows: DVKVTQSSRYLVKRTGEKVFLECVQDMDHENMFWYRQDPGLGLRLIYFSYDVKMKEKGDIPEGYSVSREKKERFSLILESASTNQTSMYLCASQGEYSNQPQHFGDGTRLSIL.

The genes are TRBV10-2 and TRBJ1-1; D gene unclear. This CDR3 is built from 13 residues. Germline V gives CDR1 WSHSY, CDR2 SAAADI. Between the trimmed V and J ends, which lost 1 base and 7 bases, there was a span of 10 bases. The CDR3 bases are TGCGCCAGCAGTGAGTTCCTGTCAGGTGAAGCTTTCTTT. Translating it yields CASSEFLSGEAFF.

This chain's CDR3 is CASSQDQGPGQPQHF. The CDR3 DNA sequence: TGCGCCAGCAGCCAAGATCAAGGGCCCGGGCAGCCCCAGCATTTT. J is TRBJ1-5 and V is TRBV4-1; D remains unclear. Deletions cut 0 bases from V and 7 bases from J, with 13 bases between. This CDR3 spans 15 amino acids. The germline gives CDR1 MGHRA, CDR2 YSYEKL.

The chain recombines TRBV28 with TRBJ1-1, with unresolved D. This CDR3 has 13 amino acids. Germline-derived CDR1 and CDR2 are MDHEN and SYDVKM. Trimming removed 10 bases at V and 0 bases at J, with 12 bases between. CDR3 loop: CATKTILNTEAFF. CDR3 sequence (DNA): TGTGCCACTAAGACAATTTTGAACACTGAAGCTTTCTTT.

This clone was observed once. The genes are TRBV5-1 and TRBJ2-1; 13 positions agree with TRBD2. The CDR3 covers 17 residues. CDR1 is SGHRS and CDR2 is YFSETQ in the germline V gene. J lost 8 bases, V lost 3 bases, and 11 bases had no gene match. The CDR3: CASSWTRGLAGVDEQFF. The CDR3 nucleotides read TGCGCCAGCAGCTGGACCCGTGGACTAGCGGGAGTGGATGAGCAGTTCTTC.

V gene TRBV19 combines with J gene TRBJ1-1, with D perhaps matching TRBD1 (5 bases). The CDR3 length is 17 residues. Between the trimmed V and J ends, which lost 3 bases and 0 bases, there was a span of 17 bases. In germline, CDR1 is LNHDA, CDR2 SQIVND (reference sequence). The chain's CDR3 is CASSIVLTALMNTEAFF. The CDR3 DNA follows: TGTGCCAGTAGTATCGTCTTGACAGCACTCATGAACACTGAAGCTTTCTTT.

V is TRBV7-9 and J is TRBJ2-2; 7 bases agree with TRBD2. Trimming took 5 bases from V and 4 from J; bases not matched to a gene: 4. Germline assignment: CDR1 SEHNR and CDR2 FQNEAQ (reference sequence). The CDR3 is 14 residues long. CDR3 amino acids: CASSPSGTTGELFF. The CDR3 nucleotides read TGTGCCAGCAGCCCTAGCGGAACCACCGGGGAGCTGTTTTTT.

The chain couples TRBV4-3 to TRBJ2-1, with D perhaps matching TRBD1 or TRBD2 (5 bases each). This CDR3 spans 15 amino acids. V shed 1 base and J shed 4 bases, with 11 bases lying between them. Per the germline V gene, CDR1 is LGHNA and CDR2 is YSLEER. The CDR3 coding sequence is TGCGCCAGCAGCCAAGGCGTGGGGGATTACAATGAGCAGTTCTTC. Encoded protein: CASSQGVGDYNEQFF.

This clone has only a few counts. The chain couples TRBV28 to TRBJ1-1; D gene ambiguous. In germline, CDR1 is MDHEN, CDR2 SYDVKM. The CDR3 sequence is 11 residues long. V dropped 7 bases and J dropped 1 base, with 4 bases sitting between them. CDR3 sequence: CASNENTEAFF. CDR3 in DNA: TGTGCCAGCAATGAGAACACTGAAGCTTTCTTT.